This T cell receptor beta chain emerged from a study of human T cells and chemical hapten exposure. Deletions cut 1 base from V and 7 bases from J, with 11 bases between. Germline loops: CDR1 SGHTA, CDR2 FQGNSA. CDR3 length: 13 residues. The time point here: patch test 3, about 24 weeks after DPC sensitization. Documented treatment: therapeutic diphenylcyclopropenone sensitization with weekly scalp DPC. Every donor had alopecia and was 18 to 70 years old; all were suitable for DPC. What the library attached to individual cDNA molecules were unique molecular identifiers. Original analysis: TCR counts had a median of 95,638 per sample and spanned about 20,000 to 750,000. TCRdb re-called the RACE reads with MiXCR, one entry per CDR3 protein. The V and J calls come from TCRdb's annotation, not from the publication. The data show more than 150,000 distinct CDR3 sequences, around 25% seen once.

The sample was whole blood, taken in connection with sensitization to the hapten diphenylcyclopropenone (DPC). This receptor was identified in a woman between 35 and 50 years old with alopecia areata. Some clones in this sample may be carry-over from other donors' samples. The rearrangement uses TRBV7-2 and TRBJ2-7, with D possibly being TRBD1 (6 bases). The CDR3 nucleotides are TGTGCCAGCAGCTTAGAGACAGGTTCAGAGCAGTACTTC. It translates to CASSLETGSEQYF.